This TCR beta chain was identified in a study of spatial heterogeneity in lung cancer. This clonotype showed up many times. Its specificity is not known. The study, taken as a whole, reports: Expanded intratumoral alpha and beta TCR counts tracked tumor mutation counts.

Germline values: CDR1 SGHNT, CDR2 YYREEE (reference sequence). Trimming left V 3 bases short and J 0 bases short, with 16 bases between. The CDR3 spans 18 residues. Described time point: sample taken at primary tumor resection. Donation came from roughly 72 patients with untreated early-stage non-small cell lung cancer. In each case, whole RNA from tumor, nontumor lung or frozen PBMC was sequenced unsorted. One entry per CDR3 protein results from TCRdb running MiXCR on the 5' RACE reads. The profile shows 9,500 to 12,000 distinct CDR3 sequences, 6% to 9.5% of them singletons. The genes are TRBV5-4 and TRBJ2-6, with D tentatively TRBD2 (6 bases). The sample was lung tumor tissue, taken at surgery. The clonotype originates from a female donor with early-stage non-small cell lung cancer. Written as DNA, the CDR3 is TGTGCCAGCAGCTCCGGAGGGTCCTCGTTCTCTGGGGCCAACGTCCTGACTTTC. Translating gives CASSSGGSSFSGANVLTF.